These 19 T cell receptor beta chains came from one sample sequenced in a study of monozygotic twins with inflammatory bowel disease. TCRdb processed the 5' RACE reads again and assigns one entry to each CDR3 protein, with no DNA. The sample shows hundreds of thousands of distinct CDR3 sequences, and roughly 2.3% sits with its ten largest clones. Sequenced material: blood. These receptors originate from a human donor with ulcerative colitis or Crohn's disease, or a healthy co-twin of an affected twin (not recorded which).

This chain connects TRBV7-6 to TRBJ2-1. There are 13 residues in the CDR3. Germline V gene lookup returns CDR1 SGHVS and CDR2 FNYEAQ. The CDR3 region is CASSGLLVDEQFF.

The J gene is TRBJ2-1, the V gene TRBV19; with no DNA, the TCRdb D assignment of TRBD1 cannot be verified. The germline CDR1 and CDR2 sequences are LNHDA and SQIVND (reference sequence). The CDR3 consists of 16 residues. The chain's CDR3 is CASSQTPGASYNEQFF.

The chain links TRBV7-9 to TRBJ1-1. The length of the CDR3 is 12 residues. Germline CDR1 and CDR2: SEHNR and FQNEAQ (reference sequence). The CDR3 reads CASRGMIAEAFF.

The chain has TRBV12-3 or TRBV12-4 and TRBJ2-3. The CDR3 has 13 amino acids. CDR3 loop: CASSIRRTDTQYF.

The V and J genes are TRBV5-1 and TRBJ1-1; TCRdb's D call of TRBD1 is untestable without DNA. Per germline, CDR1 SGHRS and CDR2 YFSETQ. This CDR3 comprises 15 residues. The CDR3 spells CASSLQDTMNTEAFF.

The chain recombines TRBV15 with TRBJ2-1; absent DNA, TCRdb's TRBD1 call cannot be checked. The CDR3 loop spans 13 amino acids. The germline V gene encodes CDR1 LNHNV and CDR2 YYDKDF (reference sequence). The CDR3 loop reads CATSPPGTGGTFF.

The rearrangement links TRBV7-2 to TRBJ2-5; TCRdb proposes TRBD2, but this gene call is untestable without DNA. The CDR3 sequence is 17 residues long. Germline lookup yields CDR1 SGHTA and CDR2 FQGNSA. The CDR3 reads CASSLGLAGGPRETQYF.

The rearrangement uses TRBV30 and TRBJ2-1. The CDR3 covers 16 residues. Germline V gene sequence: CDR1 GTSNPN, CDR2 SVGIG (reference sequence). CDR3 loop: CAWNGPAGGSYNEQFF.

The rearrangement links TRBV7-2 to TRBJ2-1; checking the TCRdb D call of TRBD1 is not possible without DNA. CDR3 length equals 13 residues. CDR1 and CDR2 (germline): SGHTA, FQGNSA. CDR3 sequence: CASSSGTVNEQFF.

The V and J genes are TRBV6-1 and TRBJ1-2; TCRdb's D gene call, TRBD1, goes unchecked for lack of DNA. Germline V lookup: CDR1 MNHNS, CDR2 SASEGT. This CDR3 contains 14 residues. The CDR3 loop is CASDLPLGGDGYTF.

This chain links TRBV10-3 with TRBJ2-1; no DNA is available, so the TRBD2 call from TCRdb remains unchecked. Germline V gene sequence: CDR1 ENHRY, CDR2 SYGVKD. This CDR3 spans 13 amino acids. The chain's CDR3 is CAAQLAGGREQFF.

V usage is TRBV12-3 or TRBV12-4 and J usage is TRBJ1-2. The CDR3 is 14 amino acids. CDR3 amino acids: CASSLEEYVGGYTF.

The CDR3 is CSVGTGTRGAANEKLFF. The chain links TRBV29-1 to TRBJ1-4; the TCRdb call, TRBD1, lacks DNA for checking. This CDR3 is built from 17 residues. In germline, CDR1 is SQVTM, CDR2 ANQGSEA.

The chain employs TRBV12-3 or TRBV12-4 and TRBJ1-2; TCRdb reports TRBD1, a call that lacks DNA to check it against. The CDR3 spans 17 residues. The CDR3 loop reads CASSFTLVQGAVKGYTF.

The genes are TRBV7-2 and TRBJ2-1; as DNA is missing, the TRBD2 call by TCRdb cannot be tested. The CDR3 runs 18 residues. The germline V gene encodes CDR1 SGHTA and CDR2 FQGNSA. CDR3 in amino acids: CASSLSGTSGFLGNEQFF.

V gene TRBV7-9 combines with J gene TRBJ2-7; TCRdb's D call, TRBD1, is unchecked because there is no DNA. Germline lookup yields CDR1 SEHNR and CDR2 FQNEAQ (reference sequence). The CDR3 runs 13 residues. The chain's CDR3 is CASSFPRSYEQYF.

The genes are TRBV20-1 and TRBJ1-3; the TCRdb call, TRBD1, lacks DNA for checking. The CDR3 contains 14 residues. Germline CDR1 is DFQATT and CDR2 is SNEGSKA (reference sequence). The CDR3: CSARFDRVGNTIYF.

The gene calls are TRBV7-6 and TRBJ1-3; the D call of TRBD1 rests on TCRdb alone, since no DNA is present to check it. Per the germline V gene, CDR1 is SGHVS and CDR2 is FNYEAQ. The CDR3 extends over 16 amino acids. CDR3 in amino acids: CASSRGQGVPGNTIYF.

The chain employs TRBV7-6 and TRBJ2-3; the D call of TRBD2 rests on TCRdb alone, since no DNA is present to check it. The CDR3 loop spans 15 amino acids. Germline V gene sequence: CDR1 SGHVS, CDR2 FNYEAQ. CDR3 loop: CASGTIGPTTDTQYF.